This T cell receptor (beta chain) is drawn from a study of T cells after yellow fever vaccination. Germline V gene data show CDR1 as LNHNV and CDR2 as YYDKDF (reference sequence). Losses at the gene ends were 1 base for V and 5 bases for J; bases not matched to a gene: 6. The CDR3 runs to 15 residues. Study-wide results and limits: Among all clonotypes, a small share was observed in both CD4 and CD8 compartments. The secondary response was weaker but peaked faster, day 5 versus 15.

Conversion of TCR transcripts into cDNA relied on 5'RACE template switching, which added a universal primer site and UMIs. Each CDR3 protein gets one entry after TCRdb re-called the 5' RACE reads with MiXCR. The sample consists of roughly 160,000 distinct CDR3 sequences, approximately 9.9% of them appearing once. On this clonotype: Its matching antigen is unknown.

The sequence was collected from a man aged 18-30 years who received the YFV17D yellow fever vaccine. The material sequenced was CD8+ T cells sorted from PBMCs, taken 45 days after the yellow fever booster vaccination. J is TRBJ2-5 and V is TRBV15; 8 bases match TRBD1. The CDR3 nucleotides read TGTGCCACCAGCAGAGGAACCACAGGGGGGGAGACCCAGTACTTC. This codes for CATSRGTTGGETQYF. Complete variable domain (other parts from reference TRBV15 and TRBJ2-5): DAMVIQNPRYQVTQFGKPVTLSCSQTLNHNVMYWYQQKSSQAPKLLFHYYDKDFNNEADTPDNFQSRRPNTSFCFLDIRSPGLGDTAMYLCATSRGTTGGETQYFGPGTRLLVL.